A single sample is the source of the 3 T cell receptor beta chains below, sequenced in a study of regulatory T cells in long-lasting Graves disease. Time point meaning: persistent/refractory GD, antithyroid drugs over 5 years with positive TRAb. Making the TCR library involved RNA that had been extracted from PBMCs. Assembly of TCR beta libraries relied on iRepertoire HTBI primers together with Arm-PCR of CDR3 regions. TCRdb passed the multiplex PCR reads through MiXCR, listing each CDR3 protein once. Among around 460,000 distinct CDR3 sequences, 22% were seen once, and the ten largest hold around 12%. The sample here was peripheral blood mononuclear cells (PBMCs), taken when the disease was refractory, from a patient treated with antithyroid drugs. The receptor source for this set is a female donor with Graves disease.

The chain recombines TRBV7-2 with TRBJ2-3; D is undetermined. V was shortened by 2 bases and J by 3 bases, with 12 bases between the two germline ends. This CDR3 region has 15 residues. Germline V gene lookup returns CDR1 SGHTA and CDR2 FQGNSA. CDR3 amino acids: CASSLYTLGTDTQYF. The DNA of the CDR3 is TGTGCCAGCAGCTTATACACGCTGGGGACAGATACGCAGTATTTT.

This clonotype was seen a few times. The V and J genes are TRBV3-1 and TRBJ1-1, with TRBD1 matching 11 bases. V was pared by 4 bases and J by 10 bases, with 5 bases of the junction left unmatched. Germline loops: CDR1 LGHDT, CDR2 YNNKEL (reference sequence). This CDR3 comprises 13 residues. The CDR3 DNA sequence: TGTGCCAGCAGCCCGGGACAGGGGGTCTCAGCTTTCTTT. Residues: CASSPGQGVSAFF.

This clonotype was seen a few times. Written as DNA, the CDR3 is TGTGCCAGCAGGCATTACCTCGGGGTGGGTGAAAAACTGTTTTTT. This encodes CASRHYLGVGEKLFF. The rearrangement links TRBV6-1 to TRBJ1-4; no clear D. Trimming shortened V by 6 bases and J by 7 bases, and 18 bases separated the two germline ends. The germline gives CDR1 MNHNS, CDR2 SASEGT. The CDR3 runs to 15 residues.